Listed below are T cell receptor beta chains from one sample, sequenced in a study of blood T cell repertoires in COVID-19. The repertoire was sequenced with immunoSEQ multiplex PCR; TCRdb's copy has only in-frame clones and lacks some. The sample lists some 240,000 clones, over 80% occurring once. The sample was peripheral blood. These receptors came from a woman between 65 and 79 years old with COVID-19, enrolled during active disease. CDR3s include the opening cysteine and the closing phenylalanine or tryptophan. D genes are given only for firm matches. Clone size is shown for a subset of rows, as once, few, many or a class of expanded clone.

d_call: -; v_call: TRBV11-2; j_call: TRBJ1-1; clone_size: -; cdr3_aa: CASSLDFGGTEAFF; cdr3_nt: TGTGCCAGCAGCTTAGATTTCGGGGGCACTGAAGCTTTCTTT
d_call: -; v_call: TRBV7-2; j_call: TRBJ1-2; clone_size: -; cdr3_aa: CASSGSYGYTF; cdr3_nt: TGTGCCAGCAGCGGGAGTTATGGCTACACCTTC
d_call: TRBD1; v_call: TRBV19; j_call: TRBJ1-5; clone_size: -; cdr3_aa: CASTTLGDRRHDNSNQPQHF; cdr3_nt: TGTGCCAGTACCACCTTAGGGGACAGACGACACGACAATAGCAATCAGCCCCAGCATTTT
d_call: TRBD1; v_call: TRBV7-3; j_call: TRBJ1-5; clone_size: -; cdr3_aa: CASSPGSTGRINQPQHF; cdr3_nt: TGTGCCAGCAGCCCCGGATCGACAGGGAGGATCAATCAGCCCCAGCATTTT
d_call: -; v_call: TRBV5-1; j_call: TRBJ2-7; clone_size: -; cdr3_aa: CASSLAGVTYEQYF; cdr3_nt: TGCGCCAGCAGCTTGGCGGGAGTTACCTACGAGCAGTACTTC
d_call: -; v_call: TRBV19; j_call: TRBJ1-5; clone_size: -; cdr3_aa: CASSPDSNQPQHF; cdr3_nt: TGTGCCAGTAGTCCAGATAGCAATCAGCCCCAGCATTTT
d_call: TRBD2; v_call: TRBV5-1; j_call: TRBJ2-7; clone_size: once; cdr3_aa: CASSWEVGLAGDEQYF; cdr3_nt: TGCGCCAGCAGCTGGGAGGTGGGGCTAGCGGGAGACGAGCAGTACTTC
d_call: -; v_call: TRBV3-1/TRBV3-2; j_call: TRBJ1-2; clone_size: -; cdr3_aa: CASSQVAAGGYTF; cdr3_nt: TGTGCCAGCAGCCAAGTGGCAGCGGGTGGCTACACCTTC
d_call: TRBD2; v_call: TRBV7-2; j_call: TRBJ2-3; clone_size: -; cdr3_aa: CASSFRLAGGVADTQYF; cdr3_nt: TGTGCCAGCAGCTTTCGGCTAGCGGGAGGGGTGGCGGATACGCAGTATTTT
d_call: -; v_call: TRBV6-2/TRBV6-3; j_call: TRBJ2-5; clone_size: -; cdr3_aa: CASSPYRGGRETQYF; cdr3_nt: TGTGCCAGCAGCCCCTACAGGGGAGGTAGAGAGACCCAGTACTTC
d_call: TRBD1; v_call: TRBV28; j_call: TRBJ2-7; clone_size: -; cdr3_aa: CASSYVYRGKGEQYF; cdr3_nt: TGTGCCAGCAGTTATGTGTACAGGGGCAAGGGCGAGCAGTACTTC
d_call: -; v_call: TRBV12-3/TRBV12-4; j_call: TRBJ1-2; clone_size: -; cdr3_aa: CASSLQGMDGYTF; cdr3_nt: TGTGCCAGCAGTTTACAGGGGATGGATGGCTACACCTTC
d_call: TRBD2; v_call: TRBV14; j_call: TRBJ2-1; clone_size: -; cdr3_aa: CASTDLGLAGLDEQFF; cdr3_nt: TGTGCCAGCACCGATCTGGGGCTAGCGGGACTCGATGAGCAGTTCTTC
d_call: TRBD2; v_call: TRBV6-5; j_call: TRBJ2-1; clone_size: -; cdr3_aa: CASSRPGLGFNEQFF; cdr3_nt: TGTGCCAGCAGTCGCCCGGGACTAGGCTTCAATGAGCAGTTCTTC
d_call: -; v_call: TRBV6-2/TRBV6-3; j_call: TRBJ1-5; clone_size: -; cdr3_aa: CASSFLYQPQHF; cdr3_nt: TGTGCCAGCAGTTTCCTATATCAGCCCCAGCATTTT
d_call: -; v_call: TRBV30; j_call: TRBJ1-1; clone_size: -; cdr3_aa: CAWGRRTEAFF; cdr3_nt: TGTGCCTGGGGGCGCCGGACTGAAGCTTTCTTT